This T cell receptor (beta chain) is from a study of blood T cells in healthy people across ages. Study details: Every two T cells gave about one barcoded beta molecule via template switching.

The germline V gene has CDR1 SGHDN and CDR2 FVKESK. V was trimmed by 1 base and J by 2 bases, leaving 15 bases between them. CDR3 length: 18 amino acids. Sample-barcoded 5' priming and a J-beta primer mix drove a second PCR of about 7 to 12 cycles. Using its own MiXCR run on the 5' RACE reads, TCRdb lists one record per CDR3 protein. Altogether about 1.4 million distinct CDR3 sequences are present, 45% to 70% being singletons, with the ten largest covering over 5%. Findings of the study overall: Nothing was known about donor CMV status, and this possibly confounded expanded clonotype changes.

This clonotype appeared a few times. The target antigen is unknown. This clonotype was sampled from a man aged 18 to 30 in good health. Specimen: blood. This chain connects TRBV14 to TRBJ2-6; D call uncertain. The CDR3 sequence: CASSQVMQVGPGANVLTF. DNA of the CDR3: TGTGCCAGCAGCCAAGTGATGCAGGTCGGGCCTGGGGCCAACGTCCTGACTTTC.